The 14 T cell receptor beta chains in this list originate from one sample, sequenced in a study of human T cells and chemical hapten exposure. Time point indicated: patch test 3, about 24 weeks after DPC sensitization. Treatment described: therapeutic diphenylcyclopropenone sensitization with weekly scalp DPC. TCRdb reprocessed the RACE reads with MiXCR, giving one entry per CDR3 protein. The sample holds some 62,000 distinct CDR3 sequences, about 11% seen once. This specimen was whole blood, taken in connection with sensitization to the hapten diphenylcyclopropenone (DPC). The receptors here all came from a woman between 25 and 40 years old with alopecia areata. Some clones in this sample may be carry-over from other donors' samples.

This clonotype was counted a few times. This chain uses TRBV6-5 with TRBJ2-1; no clear D gene. Trimming took 2 bases from V and 7 from J, leaving 12 bases between them. CDR3 size: 14 residues. Germline CDR1 reads MNHEY; CDR2 reads SVGAGI. The DNA for the CDR3 is TGTGCCAGCAGTTACCGCCCCCACTGGAATGAGCAGTTCTTC. Amino acid sequence: CASSYRPHWNEQFF.

In its sample, this clonotype was seen a few times. The J gene is TRBJ2-7, the V gene TRBV12-3 or TRBV12-4, with a tentative D call TRBD1 (7 bases). Trimming left V 1 base short and J 4 bases short, with 17 bases between. The CDR3 consists of 16 residues. The CDR3 loop reads CASSLEAGGGVYEQYF. In nucleotides, the CDR3 is TGTGCCAGCAGTTTAGAAGCAGGGGGAGGAGTGTACGAGCAGTACTTC.

V and J are TRBV29-1 and TRBJ2-7, with 7 bases aligning to TRBD1. Germline assignment: CDR1 SQVTM and CDR2 ANQGSEA. Unmatched junction bases numbered 2, after V lost 5 bases and J lost 1 base. The CDR3 consists of 12 residues. CDR3: CSVQGVSYEQYF. The CDR3 nucleotides are TGCAGCGTTCAGGGGGTATCCTACGAGCAGTACTTC.

The V and J genes are TRBV9 and TRBJ2-3; TRBD2 agrees at 10 bases. CDR3 length equals 15 residues. The V and J ends lost 5 bases and 3 bases, in that order; junction bases with no gene match: 6. CDR1 and CDR2 from the germline V gene are SGDLS and YYNGEE. The CDR3 here is CASRPPGLATDTQYF. The CDR3 DNA is TGTGCCAGCAGGCCACCGGGACTAGCGACAGATACGCAGTATTTT.

This clonotype was recorded many times. The rearrangement links TRBV12-3 or TRBV12-4 to TRBJ2-5; possible D gene TRBD2, 5 bases. With 4 bases removed from V and 4 bases from J, the gap between germline ends came to 13 bases. The length of the CDR3 is 14 residues. The CDR3 DNA reads TGTGCCAGCAGTTATGGGTCGGGGTTAGAGACCCAGTACTTC. Encoded protein: CASSYGSGLETQYF.

The V call is TRBV7-9, the J call TRBJ1-2; TRBD1 aligns across 7 bases. CDR3 size: 15 residues. The V gene end was trimmed by 2 bases and the J gene end by 8 bases; junction bases not matched to a gene: 11. Per the germline V gene, CDR1 is SEHNR and CDR2 is FQNEAQ (reference sequence). Here the CDR3 DNA reads TGTGCCAGCAGCTTAAATTCAGGGACAGCTAGCGGCTACACCTTC. This sequence encodes CASSLNSGTASGYTF.

The table lists this clonotype with many counts. The chain joins TRBV6-5 to TRBJ1-4, with D perhaps matching TRBD1 (5 bases). Looked up from germline, CDR1 is MNHEY and CDR2 is SVGAGI. Trimming removed 6 bases at V and 2 bases at J, with 13 bases between. CDR3 length: 15 residues. CDR3: CASRRTGPTNEKLFF. CDR3 sequence (DNA): TGTGCCAGCAGGCGAACAGGCCCGACTAATGAAAAACTGTTTTTT.

This clonotype was recorded a few times. The chain recombines TRBV6-5 with TRBJ1-1; tentative D call: TRBD1 (5 bases). The germline V gene has CDR1 MNHEY and CDR2 SVGAGI. The CDR3 is made up of 14 amino acids. V was cut by 6 bases and J by 7 bases, with 18 bases left in between. The CDR3 bases are TGTGCCAGCAGCCGTCAGGGAGGGGCCGGTGAAGCTTTCTTT. Translated, it gives CASSRQGGAGEAFF.

This clonotype has ten or more counts. This chain connects TRBV6-6 to TRBJ1-4, with a tentative D call TRBD1 (6 bases). V was trimmed by 4 bases and J by 7 bases, leaving 22 bases between them. The CDR3 is 17 amino acids. Germline V gene sequence: CDR1 MNHNY, CDR2 SVGAGI (reference sequence). CDR3 in amino acids: CASSSNIVGGRVEKLFF. In DNA form, the CDR3 reads TGTGCCAGCAGTTCCAACATCGTGGGGGGGCGAGTTGAAAAACTGTTTTTT.

V is TRBV14 and J is TRBJ2-1; TRBD2 matches at 12 bases. V lost 4 bases and J lost 13; bases outside the gene matches: 8. The germline V gene has CDR1 SGHDN and CDR2 FVKESK. This CDR3 comprises 14 residues. Written as DNA, the CDR3 is TGTGCCAGCAGCCCAACTCTAGCGGGAGGGGCTCAGTTCTTC. Encoded protein: CASSPTLAGGAQFF. Supplemented by reference TRBV14 and TRBJ2-1, the full variable domain reads EAGVTQFPSHSVIEKGQTVTLRCDPISGHDNLYWYRRVMGKEIKFLLHFVKESKQDESGMPNNRFLAERTGGTYSTLKVQPAELEDSGVYFCASSPTLAGGAQFFGPGTRLTVL.

The chain links TRBV6-2 or TRBV6-3 to TRBJ1-4; D unresolved. The CDR3 is 15 residues long. Trimming took 6 bases from V and 10 from J, leaving 21 bases between them. Germline assignment: CDR1 MNHEY and CDR2 SVGEGT. CDR3 in amino acids: CASSHGGGFYGKLFF. In nucleotides, the CDR3 is TGTGCCAGCAGCCATGGTGGAGGTTTTTATGGAAAACTGTTTTTT.

The chain is built from TRBV4-2 and TRBJ1-1, with a tentative D call TRBD1 (5 bases). Germline values: CDR1 LGHNA, CDR2 YNFKEQ. This CDR3 has 14 amino acids. Trimming shortened V by 0 bases and J by 5 bases, and 10 bases separated the two germline ends. In DNA, the CDR3 is TGTGCCAGCAGCCAAGATGTGGGGGGGACTGAAGCTTTCTTT. As protein: CASSQDVGGTEAFF.

Many counts were recorded for this clonotype. The CDR3 spells CASRAPRASGYTF. CDR3 nucleotide sequence: TGTGCCAGCAGGGCCCCCCGGGCGTCAGGCTACACCTTC. The chain employs TRBV6-5 and TRBJ1-2; no reliable D call. Germline V lookup: CDR1 MNHEY, CDR2 SVGAGI. V was pared by 6 bases and J by 8 bases, with 16 bases between. The CDR3 runs to 13 residues.

As concerns this clonotype: This may come from a read error, since a much larger clone is one base off. The V gene is TRBV12-3 or TRBV12-4, the J gene TRBJ1-1; D ambiguous. The CDR3 loop spans 12 amino acids. The CDR3 here is CASSFVNPEAFF. Here the CDR3 DNA reads TGTGCCAGCAGTTTCGTGAACCCTGAAGCTTTCTTT.